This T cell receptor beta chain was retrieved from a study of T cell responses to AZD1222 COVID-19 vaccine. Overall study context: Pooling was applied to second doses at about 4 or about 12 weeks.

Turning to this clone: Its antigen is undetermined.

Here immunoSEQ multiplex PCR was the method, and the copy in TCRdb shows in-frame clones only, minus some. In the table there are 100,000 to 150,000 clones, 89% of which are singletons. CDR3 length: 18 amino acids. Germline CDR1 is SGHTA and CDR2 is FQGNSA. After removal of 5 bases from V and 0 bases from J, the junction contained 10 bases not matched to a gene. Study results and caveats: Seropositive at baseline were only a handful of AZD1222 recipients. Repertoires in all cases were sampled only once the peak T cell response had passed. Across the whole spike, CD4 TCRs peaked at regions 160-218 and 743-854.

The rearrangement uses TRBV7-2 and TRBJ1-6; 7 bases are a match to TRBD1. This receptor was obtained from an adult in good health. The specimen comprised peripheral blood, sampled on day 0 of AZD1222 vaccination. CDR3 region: CASSAAPGQNSYNSPLHF. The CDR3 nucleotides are TGTGCCAGCAGCGCTGCCCCGGGACAGAACTCCTATAATTCACCCCTCCACTTT.